This section outlines one TCR beta chain sequence together with its context. Its target is not known. The data stem from a study of T cells expressing NK-cell markers. Study context: Researchers got TCR beta repertoires out of sorted CD3+CD56+NKG2C+, CD3+CD56+NKG2C- and CD3+CD56-NKG2C+ T cells. The sequencing cohort of eight donors included seven HCMV-seropositive individuals and one seronegative individual.

TCRdb reprocessed the 5' RACE reads and keeps a single row for each CDR3 protein, giving no DNA. Its table lists some 140,000 distinct CDR3 sequences. Per the germline V gene, CDR1 is KGHDR and CDR2 is SFDVKD. The CDR3 runs to 15 residues. Notes on the study in general: There were a few donors in whom these clonotypes also led the CD3+CD56-NKG2C+ fraction.

The sequence derives from a woman aged 45 to 65 in good health. The chain joins TRBV24-1 to TRBJ2-1; the D call from TCRdb, TRBD2, cannot be confirmed without DNA. The sample taken for sequencing was blood T cells: a sorted CD56 or NKG2C T cell subset, CD4+ or CD8+ T cells, or bulk PBMC T cells (not recorded which). The CDR3 loop is CATSDLPGLAGVLFF.